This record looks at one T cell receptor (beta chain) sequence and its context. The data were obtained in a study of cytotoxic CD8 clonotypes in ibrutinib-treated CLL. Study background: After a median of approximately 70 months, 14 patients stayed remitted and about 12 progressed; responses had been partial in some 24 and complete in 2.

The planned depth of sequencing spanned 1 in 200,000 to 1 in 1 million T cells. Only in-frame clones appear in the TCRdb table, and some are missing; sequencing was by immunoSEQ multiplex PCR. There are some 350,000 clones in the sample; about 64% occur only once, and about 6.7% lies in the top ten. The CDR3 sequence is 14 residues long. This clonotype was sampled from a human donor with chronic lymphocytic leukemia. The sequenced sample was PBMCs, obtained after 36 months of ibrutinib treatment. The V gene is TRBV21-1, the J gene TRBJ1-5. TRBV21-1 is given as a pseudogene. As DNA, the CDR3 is TGTGCCAGCAGCAACCTGGGTTCTGATAAGCCCCAGCATTTT. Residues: CASSNLGSDKPQHF.